The sequence of this T cell receptor (beta chain) was determined in a study of post-analysis software for immune sequencing data. Study-wide results and limits: Controls showed lower frequencies than patients for several TRBV segments, and TRBV5-6, TRBV5-1 and TRBV20-1 were among these.

This clonotype has a handful of counts. The antigen remains unidentified. In germline, CDR1 is DFQATT, CDR2 SNEGSKA (reference sequence). The CDR3 length is 15 residues. V was pared by 0 bases and J by 3 bases, with 14 bases between. cDNA libraries of TCR beta carried unique molecular identifiers. In TCRdb, the PCR reads were re-called with MiXCR into one record per CDR3 protein. Counted here are approximately 730,000 distinct CDR3 sequences, just over 45% occurring once; the ten biggest clones make up 4.9%. The sequence was obtained from a girl aged 5-17 years with multiple sclerosis. The sequenced sample consisted of blood. The chain is built from TRBV20-1 and TRBJ2-5, with D uncertain. CDR3 loop: CSARDRVRWEETQYF. In nucleotides, the CDR3 is TGCAGTGCTAGAGATCGTGTGCGGTGGGAAGAGACCCAGTACTTC.